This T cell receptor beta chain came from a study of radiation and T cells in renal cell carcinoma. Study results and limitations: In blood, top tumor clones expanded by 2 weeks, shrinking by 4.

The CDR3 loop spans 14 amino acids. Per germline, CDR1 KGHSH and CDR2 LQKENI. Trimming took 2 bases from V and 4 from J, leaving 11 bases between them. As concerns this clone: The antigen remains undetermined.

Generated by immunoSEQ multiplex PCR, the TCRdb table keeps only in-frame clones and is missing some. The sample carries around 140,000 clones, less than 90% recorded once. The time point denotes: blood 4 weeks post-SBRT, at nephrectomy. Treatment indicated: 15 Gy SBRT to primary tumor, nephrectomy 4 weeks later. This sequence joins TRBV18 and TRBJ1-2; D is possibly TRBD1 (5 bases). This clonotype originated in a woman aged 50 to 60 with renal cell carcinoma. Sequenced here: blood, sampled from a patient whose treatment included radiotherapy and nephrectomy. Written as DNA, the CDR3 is TGTGCCAGCTCACCAGGGCAGGGAGGCTATGGCTACACCTTC. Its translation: CASSPGQGGYGYTF. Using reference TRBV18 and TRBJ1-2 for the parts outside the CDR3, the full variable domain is NAGVMQNPRHLVRRRGQEARLRCSPMKGHSHVYWYRQLPEEGLKFMVYLQKENIIDESGMPKERFSAEFPKEGPSILRIQQVVRGDSAAYFCASSPGQGGYGYTFGSGTRLTVV.